This TCR beta chain was found in a study of blood T cell repertoires in COVID-19. Looking at the study overall: Samples of COVID-19 (acute and convalescent) were obtained from the United States, Italy and Spain. PBMCs, B-cell-depleted T cells, or T cells provided the cDNA or gDNA that made up the material.

Germline V gene data show CDR1 as SGHNT and CDR2 as YENEEA. This CDR3 contains 16 residues. The V and J ends lost 6 bases and 4 bases respectively, with 19 bases between them. Source study methods: Amplification of reference gene primers was used by the study to estimate nucleated cell counts. Libraries were prepared by immunoSEQ multiplex PCR; TCRdb keeps only in-frame clonotypes and omits some of them. V and J calls and clone size are copied from that table; D and trimming were computed from the DNA. The table includes some 90,000 clones, just over 90% detected once. The sequencing input was peripheral blood. The source of this sequence is a woman aged 50 to 65 in a cohort sampled during active COVID-19. J is TRBJ2-1 and V is TRBV11-3, with D possibly TRBD2 on 6 matching bases. CDR3 sequence: CASRSPEASAYNEQFF. The CDR3 DNA reads TGTGCCAGCAGGTCCCCCGAGGCTAGCGCGTACAATGAGCAGTTCTTC.